The table lists the clone carrying this TCR beta chain with a few counts. The CDR3 totals 13 residues. Per the germline V gene, CDR1 is KGHSH and CDR2 is LQKENI. The germline V and J ends were trimmed by 1 base and 3 bases, with 3 bases remaining between them. These data belong to a study of blood T cell repertoires in COVID-19. Profiled with immunoSEQ multiplex PCR; TCRdb holds only in-frame clones, not every one. This table has roughly 200,000 clones, roughly 88% appearing once. The chain has TRBV18 and TRBJ2-2; no definite D call. This receptor was obtained from a middle-aged man with acute COVID-19. The specimen sequenced was PBMCs or T cells enriched from blood (not recorded which). The CDR3 region is CASSPRDTGELFF. The CDR3 bases are TGTGCCAGCTCACCACGCGACACCGGGGAGCTGTTTTTT.